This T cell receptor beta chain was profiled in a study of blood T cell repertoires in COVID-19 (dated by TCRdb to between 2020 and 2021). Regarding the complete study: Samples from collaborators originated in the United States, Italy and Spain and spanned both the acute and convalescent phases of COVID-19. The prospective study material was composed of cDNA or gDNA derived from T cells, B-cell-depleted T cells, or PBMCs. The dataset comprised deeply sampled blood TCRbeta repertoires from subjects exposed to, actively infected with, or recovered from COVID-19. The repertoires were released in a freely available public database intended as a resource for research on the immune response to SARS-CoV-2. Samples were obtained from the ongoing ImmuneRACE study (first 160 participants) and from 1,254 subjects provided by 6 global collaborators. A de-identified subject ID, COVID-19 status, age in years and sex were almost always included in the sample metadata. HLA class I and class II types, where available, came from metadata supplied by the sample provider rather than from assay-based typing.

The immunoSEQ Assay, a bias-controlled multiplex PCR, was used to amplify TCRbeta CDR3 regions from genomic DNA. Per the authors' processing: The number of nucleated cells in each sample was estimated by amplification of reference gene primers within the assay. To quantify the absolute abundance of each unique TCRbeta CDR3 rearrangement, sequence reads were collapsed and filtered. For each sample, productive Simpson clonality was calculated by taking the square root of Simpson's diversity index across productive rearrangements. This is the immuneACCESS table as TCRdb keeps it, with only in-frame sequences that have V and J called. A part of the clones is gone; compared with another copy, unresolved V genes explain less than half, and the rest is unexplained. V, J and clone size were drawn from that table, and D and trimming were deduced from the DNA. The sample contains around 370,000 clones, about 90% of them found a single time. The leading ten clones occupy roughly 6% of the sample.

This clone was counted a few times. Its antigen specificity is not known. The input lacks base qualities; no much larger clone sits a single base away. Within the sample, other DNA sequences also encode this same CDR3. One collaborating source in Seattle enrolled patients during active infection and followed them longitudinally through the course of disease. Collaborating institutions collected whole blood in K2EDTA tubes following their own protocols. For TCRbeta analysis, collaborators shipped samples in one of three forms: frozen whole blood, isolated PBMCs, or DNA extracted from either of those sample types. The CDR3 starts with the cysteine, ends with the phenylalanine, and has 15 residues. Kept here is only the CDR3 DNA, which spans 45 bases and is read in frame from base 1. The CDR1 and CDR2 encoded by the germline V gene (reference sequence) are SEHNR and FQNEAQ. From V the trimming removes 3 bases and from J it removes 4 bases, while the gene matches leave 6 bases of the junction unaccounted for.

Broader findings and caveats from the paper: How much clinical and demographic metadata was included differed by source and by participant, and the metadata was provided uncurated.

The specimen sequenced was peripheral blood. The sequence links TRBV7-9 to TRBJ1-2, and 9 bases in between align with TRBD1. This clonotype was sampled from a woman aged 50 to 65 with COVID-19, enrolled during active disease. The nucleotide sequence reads TGTGCCAGCAGCTTGGGACAGGGAGGGGGCTATGGCTACACCTTC. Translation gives CASSLGQGGGYGYTF. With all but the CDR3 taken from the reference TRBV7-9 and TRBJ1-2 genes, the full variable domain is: DTGVSQNPRHKITKRGQNVTFRCDPISEHNRLYWYRQTLGQGPEFLTYFQNEAQLEKSRLLSDRFSAERPKGSFSTLEIQRTEQGDSAMYLCASSLGQGGGYGYTFGSGTRLTVV.